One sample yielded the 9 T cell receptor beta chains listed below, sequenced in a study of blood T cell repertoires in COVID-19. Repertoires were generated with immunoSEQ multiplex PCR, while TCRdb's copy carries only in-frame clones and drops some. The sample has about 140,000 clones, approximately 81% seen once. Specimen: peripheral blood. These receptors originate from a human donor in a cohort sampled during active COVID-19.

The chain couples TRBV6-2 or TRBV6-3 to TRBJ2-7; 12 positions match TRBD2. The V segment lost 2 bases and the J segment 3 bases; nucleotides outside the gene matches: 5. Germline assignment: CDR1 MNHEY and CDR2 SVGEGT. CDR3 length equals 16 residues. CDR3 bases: TGTGCCAGCAGTTACGGGACTAGCGGGCCACTCTACGAGCAGTACTTC. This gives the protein CASSYGTSGPLYEQYF.

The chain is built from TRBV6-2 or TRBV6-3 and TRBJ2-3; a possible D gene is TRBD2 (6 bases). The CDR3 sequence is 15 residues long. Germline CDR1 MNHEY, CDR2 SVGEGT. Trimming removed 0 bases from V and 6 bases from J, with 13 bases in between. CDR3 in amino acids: CASSYSPGEWDTQYF. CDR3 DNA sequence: TGTGCCAGCAGTTACTCTCCGGGAGAGTGGGATACGCAGTATTTT.

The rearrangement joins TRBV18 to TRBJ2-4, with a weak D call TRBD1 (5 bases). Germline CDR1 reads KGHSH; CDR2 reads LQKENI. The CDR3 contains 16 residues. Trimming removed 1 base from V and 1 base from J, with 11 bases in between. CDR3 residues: CASSPLDPGAKNIQYF. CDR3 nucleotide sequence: TGTGCCAGCTCACCACTTGATCCAGGGGCCAAAAACATTCAGTACTTC.

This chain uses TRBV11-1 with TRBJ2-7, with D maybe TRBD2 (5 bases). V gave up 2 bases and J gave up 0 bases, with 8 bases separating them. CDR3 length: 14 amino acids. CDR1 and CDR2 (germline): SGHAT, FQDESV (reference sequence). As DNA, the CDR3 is TGTGCCAGCAGCTTATGGGAGAGCTCCTACGAGCAGTACTTC. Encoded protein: CASSLWESSYEQYF.

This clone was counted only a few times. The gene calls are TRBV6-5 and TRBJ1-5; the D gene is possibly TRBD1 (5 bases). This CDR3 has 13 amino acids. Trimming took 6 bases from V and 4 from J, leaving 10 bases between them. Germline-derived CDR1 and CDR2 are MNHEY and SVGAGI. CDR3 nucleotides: TGTGCCAGCAGAGGACACGGGAATCAGCCCCAGCATTTT. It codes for CASRGHGNQPQHF.

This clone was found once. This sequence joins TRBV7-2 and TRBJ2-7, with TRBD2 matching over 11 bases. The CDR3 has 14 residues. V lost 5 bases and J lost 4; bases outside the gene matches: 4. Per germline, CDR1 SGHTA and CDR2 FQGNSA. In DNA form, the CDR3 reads TGTGCCAGCAGCAGGACTAGCGGGCGATACGAGCAGTACTTC. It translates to CASSRTSGRYEQYF.

The CDR3 is CASSLASSKGRLAANQETQYF. CDR3 in DNA: TGTGCCAGCAGTTTAGCCTCATCCAAAGGACGACTAGCGGCTAACCAAGAGACCCAGTACTTC. V is TRBV27 and J is TRBJ2-5; 9 bases map to TRBD2. CDR3 length: 21 residues. J gave up 0 bases and V 2 bases, and 19 bases lay outside the gene matches. Germline CDR1 reads MNHEY; CDR2 reads SMNVEV (reference sequence).

The DNA of the CDR3 is TGTGCCAGCAGCTTAGCTAGCACCGTCTCCTACGAGCAGTACTTC. Translation gives CASSLASTVSYEQYF. The J gene is TRBJ2-7, the V gene TRBV7-8; D is undetermined. Trimming shortened V by 0 bases and J by 0 bases, and 9 bases separated the two germline ends. Per the germline V gene, CDR1 is SGHVS and CDR2 is FQNEAQ. The CDR3 covers 15 residues.

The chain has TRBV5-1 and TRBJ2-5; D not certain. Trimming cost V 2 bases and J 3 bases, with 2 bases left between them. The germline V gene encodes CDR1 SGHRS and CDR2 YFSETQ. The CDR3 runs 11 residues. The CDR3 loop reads CASSFEETQYF. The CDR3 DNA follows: TGCGCCAGCAGCTTCGAAGAGACCCAGTACTTC.